The 24 T cell receptor beta chains reported below all come from one sample, sequenced in a study of blood T cell repertoires in COVID-19. Sequenced by immunoSEQ multiplex PCR; TCRdb stores in-frame clones only, minus some. The sample yields about 350,000 clones, less than 90% seen once. Sequencing was carried out using PBMCs or T cells enriched from blood (not recorded which). The receptor source for this set is a woman aged 25 to 39 who had recovered from COVID-19.

This clone was picked up one time. The rearrangement uses TRBV2 and TRBJ2-7, with D possibly matching TRBD2 (7 bases). The V gene lost 4 bases and the J gene lost 7 bases, with 14 bases spanning the gap. This CDR3 spans 13 amino acids. Germline loops: CDR1 SNHLY, CDR2 FYNNEI. CDR3 region: CASSGGGGREQYF. CDR3 DNA sequence: TGTGCCAGCAGTGGGGGCGGGGGCCGAGAGCAGTACTTC.

The genes are TRBV2 and TRBJ1-5; D uncertain. The CDR3 sequence is 16 residues long. The germline gives CDR1 SNHLY, CDR2 FYNNEI. Deletions cut 5 bases from V and 2 bases from J, with 16 bases between. CDR3 in amino acids: CASSSSFEGGNQPQHF. The CDR3 DNA reads TGTGCCAGCAGTTCCTCATTCGAGGGCGGCAATCAGCCCCAGCATTTT.

V gene TRBV4-1 combines with J gene TRBJ1-2; 8 bases map to TRBD1. The CDR3 length is 16 residues. The junction had 6 bases not matched to a gene; V was cut back by 0 bases and J by 3 bases. Germline V lookup: CDR1 MGHRA, CDR2 YSYEKL. Written as DNA, the CDR3 is TGCGCCAGCAGCCAAGACCCGACAGGGGTTTACTATGGCTACACCTTC. Translated, it gives CASSQDPTGVYYGYTF.

V usage is TRBV2 and J usage is TRBJ1-2; weak D call: TRBD1 (6 bases). The V gene's germline CDR1 is SNHLY and CDR2 FYNNEI. Trimming pared 6 bases from V and 8 bases from J, leaving 16 bases between. This CDR3 is 13 amino acids long. This CDR3 reads CASRTYRVKGYTF. The DNA for the CDR3 is TGTGCCAGCAGGACCTACAGGGTAAAGGGCTACACCTTC.

The genes are TRBV27 and TRBJ2-7; D not resolved. V lost 4 bases and J 4 bases, leaving 11 bases between the germline ends. This CDR3 is built from 13 residues. Per germline, CDR1 MNHEY and CDR2 SMNVEV (reference sequence). This chain's CDR3 is CASSSNSGYEQYF. The CDR3 DNA reads as TGTGCCAGCAGTTCCAACTCTGGTTACGAGCAGTACTTC.

This chain connects TRBV4-1 to TRBJ1-6; D gene unclear. Per the germline V gene, CDR1 is MGHRA and CDR2 is YSYEKL. Trimming pared 3 bases from V and 3 bases from J, leaving 6 bases between. The CDR3 is 14 residues long. CDR3 protein: CASSQGVYNSPLHF. The CDR3, as DNA: TGCGCCAGCAGCCAGGGAGTCTATAATTCACCCCTCCACTTT.

This chain uses TRBV18 with TRBJ2-1; 7 positions agree with TRBD2. CDR1 and CDR2 (germline): KGHSH, LQKENI. Germline trimming cut 2 bases from V and 8 bases from J; bases unmatched to any gene: 12. This CDR3 is 16 amino acids long. CDR3 bases: TGTGCCAGCTCACCAATATCGGGGGGAATAAACGATGAGCAGTTCTTC. This sequence encodes CASSPISGGINDEQFF.

This sequence joins TRBV5-6 and TRBJ2-1; weak D call: TRBD2 (6 bases). Trimming stripped 2 bases from V and 2 bases from J, with 17 bases between. The CDR3 has 17 amino acids. Germline CDR1 SGHDT, CDR2 YYEEEE. The CDR3 sequence is CASSLFVAETTYNEQFF. CDR3 in DNA: TGTGCCAGCAGCTTATTCGTAGCGGAAACTACCTACAATGAGCAGTTCTTC.

The CDR3 DNA reads TGCGCCAGCAGCTTGGGGACAGACAGTAATTCACCCCTCCACTTT. Translation: CASSLGTDSNSPLHF. The chain carries TRBV5-1 and TRBJ1-6; D perhaps matches TRBD1 (6 bases). The CDR3 has 15 residues. Germline-derived CDR1 and CDR2 are SGHRS and YFSETQ. Trimming left V 0 bases short and J 6 bases short, with 10 bases between.

The CDR3 region is CASSLEGTGEQYF. In DNA form, the CDR3 reads TGCGCCAGCAGCTTGGAGGGCACGGGGGAGCAGTACTTC. The chain has TRBV5-1 and TRBJ2-7, with D perhaps matching TRBD2 (5 bases). With 0 bases removed from V and 7 bases from J, the gap between germline ends came to 11 bases. CDR3 length: 13 amino acids. Looked up from germline, CDR1 is SGHRS and CDR2 is YFSETQ.

The chain combines TRBV5-8 with TRBJ1-2; TRBD1 matches 10 bases. V trimming: 0 bases; J trimming: 4 bases; junction bases outside the gene matches: 0. CDR3 size: 14 residues. Germline values: CDR1 SGHTS, CDR2 YDEGEE. CDR3 region: CASSLGDRGYGYTF. The CDR3 DNA reads TGTGCCAGCAGCTTGGGGGACAGGGGCTATGGCTACACCTTC.

CDR3 coding DNA: TGTGCCAGCAGTCCGTGGACTAGCCCGTACGAGCAGTACTTC. This codes for CASSPWTSPYEQYF. The rearrangement joins TRBV28 to TRBJ2-7, with TRBD2 matching 8 bases. This CDR3 has 14 residues. Germline V CDR1 and CDR2: MDHEN, SYDVKM. The trim removed 5 bases at V and 4 bases at J, leaving 7 bases unmatched.

This clone has just one count. The chain combines TRBV27 with TRBJ2-1; the match to TRBD2 covers 8 bases. Trimming at V came to 5 bases and at J to 4 bases, leaving 7 bases not matched to a gene. Germline V CDR1 and CDR2: MNHEY, SMNVEV (reference sequence). The CDR3 has 15 amino acids. The CDR3 DNA reads as TGTGCCAGCAGTCCCGGACTAGCTCCATACAATGAGCAGTTCTTC. It specifies CASSPGLAPYNEQFF.

V gene TRBV10-3 combines with J gene TRBJ1-2; the D is unclear. The CDR3 runs to 13 residues. The V gene lost 3 bases and the J gene lost 7 bases, with 12 bases spanning the gap. Germline V gives CDR1 ENHRY, CDR2 SYGVKD. CDR3 sequence: CAISEGLSAGYTF. The CDR3 nucleotides are TGTGCCATCAGTGAAGGACTTTCCGCTGGCTACACCTTC.

The CDR3 here is CASSAGQQETQYF. In DNA form, the CDR3 reads TGCGCCAGCAGTGCGGGACAGCAAGAGACCCAGTACTTC. This sequence joins TRBV10-1 and TRBJ2-5, with 7 bases fitting TRBD1. This CDR3 is built from 13 residues. The V segment lost 4 bases and the J segment 2 bases; nucleotides outside the gene matches: 1. Germline-derived CDR1 and CDR2 are WNHNN and SYGVQD (reference sequence).

The chain is built from TRBV28 and TRBJ1-5; TRBD1 might be the D (6 bases). V lost 2 bases and J 0 bases, leaving 11 bases between the germline ends. This CDR3 contains 16 residues. Germline assignment: CDR1 MDHEN and CDR2 SYDVKM. The CDR3 loop is CASSLDRPNSNQPQHF. The DNA for the CDR3 is TGTGCCAGCAGTTTAGACAGGCCGAATAGCAATCAGCCCCAGCATTTT. The variable domain in full, with the rest retrieved from reference TRBV28 and TRBJ1-5, is DVKVTQSSRYLVKRTGEKVFLECVQDMDHENMFWYRQDPGLGLRLIYFSYDVKMKEKGDIPEGYSVSREKKERFSLILESASTNQTSMYLCASSLDRPNSNQPQHFGDGTRLSIL.

This chain links TRBV2 with TRBJ2-7; D unresolved. The V end lost 7 bases, the J end lost 2 bases, and 9 bases lay between the germline ends. The CDR3 sequence is 12 residues long. Germline CDR1 is SNHLY and CDR2 is FYNNEI. CDR3 in DNA: TGTGCCAGCAATTACCTAACCTACGAGCAGTACTTC. Its translation is CASNYLTYEQYF. The whole variable domain, remainder taken from reference TRBV2 and TRBJ2-7, is EPEVTQTPSHQVTQMGQEVILRCVPISNHLYFYWYRQILGQKVEFLVSFYNNEISEKSEIFDDQFSVERPDGSNFTLKIRSTKLEDSAMYFCASNYLTYEQYFGPGTRLTVT.

V gene TRBV6-5 combines with J gene TRBJ2-3; perhaps D is TRBD1 or TRBD2 (6 bases each). The germline gives CDR1 MNHEY, CDR2 SVGAGI. Trimming took 6 bases from V and 4 from J, leaving 17 bases between them. The CDR3 is 15 amino acids. The CDR3 DNA reads TGTGCCAGCAGCTACGGGGGCAGGGGAGCAGATACGCAGTATTTT. This gives the protein CASSYGGRGADTQYF.

This sequence joins TRBV12-3 or TRBV12-4 and TRBJ2-3, with D possibly TRBD1 on 5 matching bases. The V end was cut by 5 bases, the J end by 5 bases, with 11 bases between. The CDR3 runs 13 residues. The DNA for the CDR3 is TGTGCCAGCAGTACCAGGGATAGAGATACGCAGTATTTT. Translation gives CASSTRDRDTQYF.

The chain has TRBV5-1 and TRBJ2-5; 11 bases are a match to TRBD2. The CDR3 length is 17 residues. Losses at the gene ends were 0 bases for V and 1 base for J; bases not matched to a gene: 5. Germline V lookup: CDR1 SGHRS, CDR2 YFSETQ. In nucleotides, the CDR3 is TGCGCCAGCAGCTTGGCCACTAGCGGGAGTGGCCAAGAGACCCAGTACTTC. It is translated as CASSLATSGSGQETQYF.

This chain connects TRBV6-7 to TRBJ2-7; 7 bases align to TRBD1. TRBV6-7 belongs to the ORF category, with a function that is uncertain. J lost 0 bases, V lost 7 bases, and 9 bases had no gene match. The CDR3 loop spans 15 amino acids. The CDR3 spells CASTMDRLCSYEQYF. The DNA of the CDR3 is TGTGCCAGCACAATGGACAGGCTCTGCTCCTACGAGCAGTACTTC.

The chain's CDR3 is CASSLVASGEDTQYF. The DNA of the CDR3 is TGCGCCAGCAGCTTGGTGGCTAGCGGGGAGGATACGCAGTATTTT. This chain uses TRBV5-1 with TRBJ2-3; 9 bases map to TRBD2. Germline CDR1 reads SGHRS; CDR2 reads YFSETQ. The junction had 5 bases not matched to a gene; V was cut back by 0 bases and J by 6 bases. CDR3 length: 15 amino acids.

This chain links TRBV20-1 with TRBJ2-1; unclear D gene. V lost 4 bases and J lost 7, with 5 bases in between. The CDR3 is 10 residues long. From germline, CDR1 is DFQATT and CDR2 SNEGSKA (reference sequence). CDR3 in DNA: TGCAGTGCTACAGGTAATGAGCAGTTCTTC. Amino acid sequence: CSATGNEQFF.

The chain uses TRBV5-4 and TRBJ2-7, with TRBD1 matching over 7 bases. V was clipped by 4 bases and J by 4 bases; unmatched bases: 8. This CDR3 region has 14 residues. Per germline, CDR1 SGHNT and CDR2 YYREEE (reference sequence). The CDR3 DNA reads as TGTGCCAGCAGCGATGAACAGGGGTTGTACGAGCAGTACTTC. Encoded protein: CASSDEQGLYEQYF.